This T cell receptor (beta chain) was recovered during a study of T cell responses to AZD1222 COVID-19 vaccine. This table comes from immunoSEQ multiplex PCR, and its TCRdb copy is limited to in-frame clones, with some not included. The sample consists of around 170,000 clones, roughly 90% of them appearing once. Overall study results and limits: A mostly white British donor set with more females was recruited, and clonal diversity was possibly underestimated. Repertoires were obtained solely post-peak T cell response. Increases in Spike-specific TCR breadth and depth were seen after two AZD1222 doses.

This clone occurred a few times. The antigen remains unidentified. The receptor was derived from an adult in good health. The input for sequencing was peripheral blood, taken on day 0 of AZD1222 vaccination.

The CDR3 here is CASSLWTDQPQHF. The CDR3 DNA reads TGTGCCAGCAGCCTTTGGACAGATCAGCCCCAGCATTTT. The chain joins TRBV7-8 to TRBJ1-5; a possible D gene is TRBD1 (6 bases). Germline values: CDR1 SGHVS, CDR2 FQNEAQ. V shed 5 bases and J shed 5 bases, with 10 bases lying between them. The CDR3 spans 13 residues.